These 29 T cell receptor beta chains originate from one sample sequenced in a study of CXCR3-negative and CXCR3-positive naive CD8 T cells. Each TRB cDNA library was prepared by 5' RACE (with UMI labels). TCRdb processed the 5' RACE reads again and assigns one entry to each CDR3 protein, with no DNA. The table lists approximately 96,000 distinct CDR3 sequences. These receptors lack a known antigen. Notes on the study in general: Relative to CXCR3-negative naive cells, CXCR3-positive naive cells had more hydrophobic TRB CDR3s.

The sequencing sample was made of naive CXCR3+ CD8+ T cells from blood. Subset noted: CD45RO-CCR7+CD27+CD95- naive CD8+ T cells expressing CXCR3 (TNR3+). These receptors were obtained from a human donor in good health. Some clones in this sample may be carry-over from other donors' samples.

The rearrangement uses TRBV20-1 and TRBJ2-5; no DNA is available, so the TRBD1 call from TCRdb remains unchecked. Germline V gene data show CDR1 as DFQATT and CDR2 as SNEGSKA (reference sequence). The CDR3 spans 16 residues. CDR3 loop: CSAREGQVSIQETQYF.

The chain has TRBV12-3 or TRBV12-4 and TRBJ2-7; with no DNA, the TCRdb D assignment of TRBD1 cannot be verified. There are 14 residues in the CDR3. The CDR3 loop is CASSLDNRIGEQYF.

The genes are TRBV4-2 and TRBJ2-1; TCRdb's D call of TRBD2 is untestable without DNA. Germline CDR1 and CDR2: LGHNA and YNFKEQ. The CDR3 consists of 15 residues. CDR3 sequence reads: CASSQEAGGLNEQFF.

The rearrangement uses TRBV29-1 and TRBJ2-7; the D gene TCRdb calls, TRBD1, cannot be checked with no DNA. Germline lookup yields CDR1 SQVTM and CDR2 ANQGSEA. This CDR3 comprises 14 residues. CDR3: CSVEWAQGGYEQYF.

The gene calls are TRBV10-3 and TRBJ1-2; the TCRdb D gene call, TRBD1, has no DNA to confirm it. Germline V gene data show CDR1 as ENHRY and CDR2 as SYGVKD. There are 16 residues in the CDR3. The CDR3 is CAISDSGDRTNYGYTF.

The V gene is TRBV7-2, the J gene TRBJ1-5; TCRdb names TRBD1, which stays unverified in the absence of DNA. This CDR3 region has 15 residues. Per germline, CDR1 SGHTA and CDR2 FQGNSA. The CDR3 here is CASSVGTGSNQPQHF.

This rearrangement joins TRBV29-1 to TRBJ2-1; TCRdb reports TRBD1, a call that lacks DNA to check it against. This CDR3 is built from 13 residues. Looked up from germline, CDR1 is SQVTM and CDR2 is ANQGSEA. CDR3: CSVEEQGFGEQFF.

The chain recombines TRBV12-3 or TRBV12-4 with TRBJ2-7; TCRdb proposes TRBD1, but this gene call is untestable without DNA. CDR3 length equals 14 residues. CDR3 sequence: CASTQTGKTYEQYF.

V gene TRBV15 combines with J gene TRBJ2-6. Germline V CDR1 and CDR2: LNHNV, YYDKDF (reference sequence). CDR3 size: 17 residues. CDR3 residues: CATSRWDRRSGANVLTF.

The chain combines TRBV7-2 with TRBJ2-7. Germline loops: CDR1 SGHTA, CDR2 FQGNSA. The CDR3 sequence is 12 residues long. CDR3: CASSFAGWEQYF.

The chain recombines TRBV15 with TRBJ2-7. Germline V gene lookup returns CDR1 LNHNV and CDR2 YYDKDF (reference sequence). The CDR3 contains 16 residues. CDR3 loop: CATSRDHDWGRYEQYF.

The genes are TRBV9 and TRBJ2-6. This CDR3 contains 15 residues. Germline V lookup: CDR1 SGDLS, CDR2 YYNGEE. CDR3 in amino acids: CASSPLLSGANVLTF.

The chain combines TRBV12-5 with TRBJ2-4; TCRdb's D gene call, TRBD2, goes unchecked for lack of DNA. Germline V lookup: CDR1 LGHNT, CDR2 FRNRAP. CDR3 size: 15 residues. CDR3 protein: CASGGPEVAKNIQYF.

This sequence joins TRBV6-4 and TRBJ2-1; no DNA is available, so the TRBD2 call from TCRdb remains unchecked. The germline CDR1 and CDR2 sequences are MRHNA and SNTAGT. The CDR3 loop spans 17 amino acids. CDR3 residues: CASSASGTSGKYNEQFF.

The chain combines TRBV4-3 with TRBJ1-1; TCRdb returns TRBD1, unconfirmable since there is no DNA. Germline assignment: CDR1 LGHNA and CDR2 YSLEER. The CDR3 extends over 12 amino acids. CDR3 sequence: CASSQGRVEAFF.

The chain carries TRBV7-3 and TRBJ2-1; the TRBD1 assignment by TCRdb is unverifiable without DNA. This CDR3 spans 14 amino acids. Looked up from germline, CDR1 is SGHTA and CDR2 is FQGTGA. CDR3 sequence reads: CASSPDRGKDEQFF.

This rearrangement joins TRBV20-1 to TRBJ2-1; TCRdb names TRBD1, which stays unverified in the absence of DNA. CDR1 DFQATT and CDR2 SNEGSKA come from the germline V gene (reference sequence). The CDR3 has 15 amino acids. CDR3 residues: CSASPGNRVINEQFF.

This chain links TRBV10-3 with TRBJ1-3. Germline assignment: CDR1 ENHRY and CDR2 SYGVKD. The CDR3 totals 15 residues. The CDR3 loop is CAISPDTTPGNTIYF.

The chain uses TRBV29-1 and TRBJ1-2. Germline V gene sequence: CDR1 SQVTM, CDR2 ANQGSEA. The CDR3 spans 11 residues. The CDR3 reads CATREDYGYTF.

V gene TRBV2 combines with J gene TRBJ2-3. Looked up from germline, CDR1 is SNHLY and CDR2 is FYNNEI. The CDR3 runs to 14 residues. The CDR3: CASSGPFSTDTQYF.

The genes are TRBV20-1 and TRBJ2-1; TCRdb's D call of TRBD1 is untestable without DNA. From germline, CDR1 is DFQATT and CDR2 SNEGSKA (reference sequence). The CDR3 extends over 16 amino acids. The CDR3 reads CSAGDPGQKTYNEQFF.

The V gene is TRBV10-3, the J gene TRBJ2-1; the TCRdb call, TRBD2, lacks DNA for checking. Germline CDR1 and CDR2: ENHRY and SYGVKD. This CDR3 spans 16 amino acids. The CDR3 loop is CAISDPSSGGGNEQFF.

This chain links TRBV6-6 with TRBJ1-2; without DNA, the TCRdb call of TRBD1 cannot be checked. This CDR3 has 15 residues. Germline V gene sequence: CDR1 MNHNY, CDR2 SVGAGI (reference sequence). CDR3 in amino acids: CASRDHVTGPYGYTF.

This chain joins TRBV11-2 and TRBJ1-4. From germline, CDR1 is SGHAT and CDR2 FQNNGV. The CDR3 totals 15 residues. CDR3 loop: CASSPPALGSEKLFF. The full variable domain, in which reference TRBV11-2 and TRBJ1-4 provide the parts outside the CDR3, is EAGVAQSPRYKIIEKRQSVAFWCNPISGHATLYWYQQILGQGPKLLIQFQNNGVVDDSQLPKDRFSAERLKGVDSTLKIQPAKLEDSAVYLCASSPPALGSEKLFFGSGTQLSVL.

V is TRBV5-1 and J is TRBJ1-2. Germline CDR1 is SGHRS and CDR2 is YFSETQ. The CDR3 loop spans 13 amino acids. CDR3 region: CASSLTSNYGYTF. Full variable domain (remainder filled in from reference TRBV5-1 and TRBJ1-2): KAGVTQTPRYLIKTRGQQVTLSCSPISGHRSVSWYQQTPGQGLQFLFEYFSETQRNKGNFPGRFSGRQFSNSRSEMNVSTLELGDSALYLCASSLTSNYGYTFGSGTRLTVV.

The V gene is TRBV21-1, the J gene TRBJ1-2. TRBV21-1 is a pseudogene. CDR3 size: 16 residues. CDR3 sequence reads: CASRVVPGAFGYGYTF.

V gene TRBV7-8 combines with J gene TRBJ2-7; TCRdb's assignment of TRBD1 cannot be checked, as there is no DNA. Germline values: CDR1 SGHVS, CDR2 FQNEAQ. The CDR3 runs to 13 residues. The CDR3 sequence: CASGGADPYEQYF.

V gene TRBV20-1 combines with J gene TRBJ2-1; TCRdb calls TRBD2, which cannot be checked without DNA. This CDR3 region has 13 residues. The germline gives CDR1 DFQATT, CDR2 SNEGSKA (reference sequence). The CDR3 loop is CSAPSRDYNEQFF.

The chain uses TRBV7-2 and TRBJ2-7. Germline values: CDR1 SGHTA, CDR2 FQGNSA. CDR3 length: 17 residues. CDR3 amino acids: CASSLGPGDRLSYEQYF.